A single sample is the source of the 7 T cell receptor beta chains below, sequenced in a study of blood T cell repertoires in COVID-19. Using immunoSEQ multiplex PCR, the repertoire was profiled, and TCRdb retains in-frame clones only, with some absent. This sample yields 300,000 to 350,000 clones, of which roughly nine tenths are seen a single time; 2.5% to 3.5% belongs to the top ten. The specimen sequenced was peripheral blood. The receptors stem from a woman aged 25 to 39 with COVID-19, enrolled during active disease.

V usage is TRBV15 and J usage is TRBJ1-1, with no clear D. Trimming shortened V by 1 base and J by 1 base, and 10 bases separated the two germline ends. CDR1 is LNHNV, CDR2 YYDKDF, per germline (reference sequence). The CDR3 has 15 amino acids. CDR3 residues: CATSRGLAENTEAFF. The CDR3 nucleotides read TGTGCCACCAGCAGAGGACTTGCAGAGAACACTGAAGCTTTCTTT.

The CDR3, as DNA: TGTGCCAATCGACAGGGCGAAGCTAACTATGGCTACACCTTC. Translated: CANRQGEANYGYTF. V gene TRBV2 combines with J gene TRBJ1-2; 7 bases are shared with TRBD1. The CDR3 contains 14 residues. Trimming took 10 bases from V and 0 from J; bases not matched to a gene: 8. Germline CDR1 and CDR2: SNHLY and FYNNEI.

This chain connects TRBV5-4 to TRBJ1-1, with D uncertain. V was shortened by 3 bases and J by 3 bases, with 12 bases between the two germline ends. Germline lookup yields CDR1 SGHNT and CDR2 YYREEE (reference sequence). This CDR3 comprises 14 residues. CDR3 protein: CASSSQKTYTEAFF. In nucleotides, the CDR3 is TGTGCCAGCAGCTCGCAAAAGACATACACTGAAGCTTTCTTT.

This clone was counted a single time. CDR3 in amino acids: CASSPRTGFWATNEKLFF. The CDR3 DNA is TGTGCCAGCAGCCCCCGGACAGGGTTTTGGGCAACTAATGAAAAACTGTTTTTT. The gene calls are TRBV5-8 and TRBJ1-4; 8 positions match TRBD1. The germline V gene has CDR1 SGHTS and CDR2 YDEGEE. The CDR3 runs 18 residues. V dropped 4 bases and J dropped 0; count of bases not matched to a gene: 11.

CDR3 amino acids: CASSSDRERPTGELFF. The CDR3 nucleotides are TGCGCCAGCAGCTCGGACCGAGAGCGGCCCACCGGGGAGCTGTTTTTT. J is TRBJ2-2 and V is TRBV5-1; the D gene is possibly TRBD2 (5 bases). V was trimmed by 3 bases and J by 4 bases, leaving 16 bases between them. In germline, CDR1 is SGHRS, CDR2 YFSETQ. This CDR3 region has 16 residues.

This chain connects TRBV18 to TRBJ1-5; 7 positions agree with TRBD1. V lost 5 bases, J lost 3 bases, and 4 bases stayed unmatched. The CDR3 runs to 14 residues. Germline V lookup: CDR1 KGHSH, CDR2 LQKENI. CDR3 amino acids: CASSEGTDNQPQHF. The CDR3 DNA is TGTGCCAGCTCAGAAGGGACAGACAATCAGCCCCAGCATTTT. Filled out from reference TRBV18 and TRBJ1-5, the complete variable domain reads NAGVMQNPRHLVRRRGQEARLRCSPMKGHSHVYWYRQLPEEGLKFMVYLQKENIIDESGMPKERFSAEFPKEGPSILRIQQVVRGDSAAYFCASSEGTDNQPQHFGDGTRLSIL.

There are a few counts of this clone. This chain uses TRBV10-2 with TRBJ2-7; 10 nucleotides match TRBD2. The germline V gene encodes CDR1 WSHSY and CDR2 SAAADI. V shed 6 bases and J 6 bases; nucleotides not matched to a gene: 5. The CDR3 runs 13 residues. The CDR3 coding sequence is TGCGCCAGCAGGCTAGCGGGAGAAGGCGAGCAGTACTTC. Protein product: CASRLAGEGEQYF.